The entry that follows covers one TCR beta chain sequence. Its specific antigen is unknown. No per-base quality is available; no much larger clone lies one base away. The collaborating institutions used their own protocols to collect whole blood in K2EDTA tubes. For TCRbeta analysis, collaborators shipped samples in one of three forms: frozen whole blood, isolated PBMCs, or DNA extracted from either of those sample types. TCRbeta CDR3 regions were amplified from genomic DNA by means of the immunoSEQ Assay, a bias-controlled multiplex PCR. As for the authors' bioinformatics: Nucleated cell counts per sample were estimated from amplification of reference gene primers within the assay. To quantify the absolute abundance of each unique TCRbeta CDR3 rearrangement, sequence reads were collapsed and filtered. For each sample, productive Simpson clonality was calculated by taking the square root of Simpson's diversity index across productive rearrangements. This is the immuneACCESS table as TCRdb keeps it, with only in-frame sequences that have V and J called. A part of the clones is gone; compared with another copy, unresolved V genes explain less than half, and the rest is unexplained. V, J and clone size are those of that table, while D and trimming were read from the DNA. For this sample there are some 140,000 clones; roughly 89% appear just once. The ten largest clones represent about 17% of the sample.

The CDR3 covers 14 residues, taking in both the cysteine and the phenylalanine. Of the read, only the CDR3 DNA is kept; its 42 bases are in frame from base 1. CDR1 and CDR2, looked up from the germline V gene, are MDHEN and SYDVKM. V was cut back by 5 bases and J by 4 bases, leaving a gap of 15 bases between them. The data derive from a study of blood T cell repertoires in COVID-19 (TCRdb year 2020). General notes on the study: Samples from collaborators originated in the United States, Italy and Spain and spanned both the acute and convalescent phases of COVID-19. The material from the prospective study consisted of cDNA or gDNA derived from T cells, B-cell-depleted T cells, or PBMCs. Deeply sampled blood TCRbeta repertoires from subjects exposed to, actively infected with, or recovered from COVID-19 were included in the dataset. The repertoires were released in a freely available public database intended as a resource for research on the immune response to SARS-CoV-2. Samples were obtained from the ongoing ImmuneRACE study (first 160 participants) and from 950 to 1,500 subjects provided by 6 global collaborators. Sample metadata almost always included a de-identified subject ID, COVID-19 status, age in years and sex. Where available, HLA class I and class II types were obtained from metadata supplied by the sample provider rather than from assay-based typing.

Results and caveats for the whole study, not just this receptor: How much clinical and demographic metadata was included differed by source and by participant, and the metadata was provided uncurated.

The specimen sequenced was peripheral blood. This TCR derives from a man aged 45-65 years with active or convalescent COVID-19. The chain was built from TRBV28 and TRBJ2-7; the D segment cannot be called with confidence. The CDR3: CASSGWPENYEQYF. The nucleotide sequence is given as TGTGCCAGCAGTGGCTGGCCAGAAAATTACGAGCAGTACTTC.